One and the same sample provided the 7 T cell receptor beta chains below, sequenced in a study of T cells after yellow fever vaccination. TCRdb called the 5' RACE reads again in MiXCR, with one record for every CDR3 protein. Of some 300,000 distinct CDR3 sequences listed, about 10% are singletons. The source was CD4+ T cells sorted from PBMCs, collected 45 days after the yellow fever booster vaccination. The source is a man between 18 and 29 years old who received the YFV17D yellow fever vaccine.

This clonotype was seen more than once but under ten times. The chain uses TRBV21-1 and TRBJ2-3; the D call TRBD1 from the table was never checked on the DNA. TRBV21-1 is a pseudogene. This CDR3 is built from 16 residues. The CDR3 spells CASSNSGHPDTDTQYF. CDR3 bases: TGTGCCAGCAGCAACTCGGGACACCCCGACACAGATACGCAGTATTTT.

The chain uses TRBV5-5 and TRBJ2-5; D is tentatively TRBD1 or TRBD2 (5 bases each). V was cut by 4 bases and J by 2 bases, with 12 bases left in between. The length of the CDR3 is 14 residues. Germline values: CDR1 SGHKS, CDR2 YYEKEE (reference sequence). The CDR3 is CASSPGTLQETQYF. CDR3 in DNA: TGTGCCAGCAGCCCCGGGACGCTTCAAGAGACCCAGTACTTC.

This clonotype turned up a few times. This chain's CDR3 is CASSRLGVAGLDTQYF. In nucleotides, the CDR3 is TGTGCCAGCAGCCGTTTAGGGGTAGCGGGGTTAGATACGCAGTATTTT. J is TRBJ2-3 and V is TRBV5-5, with 8 positions matching TRBD2. The CDR3 consists of 16 residues. The V gene end was trimmed by 4 bases and the J gene end by 5 bases; junction bases not matched to a gene: 12. Germline V gives CDR1 SGHKS, CDR2 YYEKEE (reference sequence). Variable domain in full (rest from reference TRBV5-5 and TRBJ2-3): DAGVTQSPTHLIKTRGQQVTLRCSPISGHKSVSWYQQVLGQGPQFIFQYYEKEERGRGNFPDRFSARQFPNYSSELNVNALLLGDSALYLCASSRLGVAGLDTQYFGPGTRLTVL.

The chain has TRBV29-1 and TRBJ1-2, with D maybe TRBD1 (5 bases). CDR1 is SQVTM, CDR2 ANQGSEA, per germline. V dropped 5 bases and J dropped 2 bases, with 6 bases sitting between them. The CDR3 runs to 11 residues. The CDR3 spells CSVSGNYGYTF. CDR3 bases: TGCAGCGTTTCAGGGAACTATGGCTACACCTTC.

This clonotype was counted many times. The chain carries TRBV10-3 and TRBJ1-1, with D possibly TRBD1 on 5 matching bases. CDR3 length: 12 residues. Germline V gives CDR1 ENHRY, CDR2 SYGVKD. V was clipped by 10 bases and J by 1 base, with 10 bases between them. The CDR3 here is CATIGQNTEAFF. CDR3 in DNA: TGTGCCACCATTGGACAGAACACTGAAGCTTTCTTT.

In this sample, this clonotype turned up a few times. The chain links TRBV12-3 or TRBV12-4 to TRBJ2-1, with D perhaps given as TRBD1 or TRBD2 (6 bases each). This CDR3 has 11 amino acids. V gave up 3 bases and J gave up 12 bases, with 9 bases separating them. The CDR3 bases are TGTGCCAGCAGTTTCGGGGGCATGCAGTTCTTC. Amino acid sequence: CASSFGGMQFF.

The chain joins TRBV30 to TRBJ1-2; unclear D gene. The V and J ends lost 0 bases and 1 base respectively, with 6 bases between them. The CDR3 has 13 amino acids. CDR1 and CDR2 from the germline V gene are GTSNPN and SVGIG (reference sequence). The CDR3 bases are TGTGCCTGGAGTGTACACAATAACTATGGCTACACCTTC. Residues: CAWSVHNNYGYTF.